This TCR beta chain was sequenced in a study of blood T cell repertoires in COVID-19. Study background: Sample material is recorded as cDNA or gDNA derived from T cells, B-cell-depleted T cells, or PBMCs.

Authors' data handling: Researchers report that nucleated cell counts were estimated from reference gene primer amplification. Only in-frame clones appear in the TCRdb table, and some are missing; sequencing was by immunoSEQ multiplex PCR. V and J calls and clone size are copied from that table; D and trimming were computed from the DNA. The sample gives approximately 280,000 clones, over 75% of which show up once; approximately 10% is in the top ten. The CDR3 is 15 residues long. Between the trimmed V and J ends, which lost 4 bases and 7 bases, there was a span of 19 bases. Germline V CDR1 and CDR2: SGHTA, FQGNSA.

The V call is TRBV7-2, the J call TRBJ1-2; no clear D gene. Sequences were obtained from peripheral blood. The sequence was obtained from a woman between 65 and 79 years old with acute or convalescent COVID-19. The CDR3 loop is CASSSFMRDGRGYTF. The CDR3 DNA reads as TGTGCCAGCAGCTCCTTCATGAGGGATGGACGTGGCTACACCTTC. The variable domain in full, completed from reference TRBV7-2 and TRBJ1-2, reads GAGVSQSPSNKVTEKGKDVELRCDPISGHTALYWYRQSLGQGLEFLIYFQGNSAPDKSGLPSDRFSAERTGGSVSTLTIQRTQQEDSAVYLCASSSFMRDGRGYTFGSGTRLTVV.